Sequencing of this T cell receptor beta chain was carried out in a study of long-term antiretroviral therapy in people with HIV. Study findings and constraints: Clones that expanded before ART (that is, prior to treatment) dominated the repertoire at all time points. Post-ART samples showed increased diversity that remained below transplant donor control levels.

The germline V gene has CDR1 LNHDA and CDR2 SQIVND (reference sequence). V lost 4 bases and J 4 bases, leaving 5 bases between the germline ends. This CDR3 contains 12 residues. At survey level, the immunoSEQ assay was run in its v3.0 version. Clones were read by immunoSEQ multiplex PCR, and TCRdb kept only the in-frame ones, dropping some. The table has tens of thousands of clones, under 90% seen once; the top ten hold roughly 3.2%. Comments on this clone: Its specificity is unknown.

The chain links TRBV19 to TRBJ1-3; D is unresolved. This sequence originates from a woman younger than 35 with HIV. The material was unsorted PBMCs, obtained 0.8 years after starting antiretroviral therapy. The CDR3 region has the DNA TGTGCCAGTAGTACGGCGGGAAACACCATATATTTT. Encoded protein: CASSTAGNTIYF.